Listed below are T cell receptor beta chains from one sample, sequenced in a study of CD8 T cells in ankylosing spondylitis. TCRdb recomputed calls from the 5' RACE reads with MiXCR, one row per CDR3 protein. Among about 340,000 distinct CDR3 sequences listed, roughly 15% were seen once. The sequencing input was blood, either unsorted or a sorted T cell fraction (not recorded which). The receptors stem from a male donor with ankylosing spondylitis or in good health (not recorded which). Both conserved end residues are part of each CDR3. D genes are given only for firm matches. Part of the rows lack a size; the others show once, few, many or a class for expanded clones.

J: TRBJ2-5
size: -
D: TRBD2
V: TRBV3-1
CDR3: CASSQGGRREETQYF
DNA: TGTGCCAGCAGCCAGGGCGGCAGGCGGGAGGAGACCCAGTACTTC

J: TRBJ2-3
size: -
D: TRBD2
V: TRBV3-1
CDR3: CASSLQPGSGGLDTQYF
DNA: TGTGCCAGCAGCCTCCAGCCTGGTAGCGGGGGGCTGGATACGCAGTATTTT

J: TRBJ2-1
size: few
D: -
V: TRBV27
CDR3: CASSWLRPGKTYNEQFF
DNA: TGTGCCAGCAGTTGGTTAAGGCCTGGGAAAACCTACAATGAGCAGTTCTTC

J: TRBJ2-1
size: few
D: -
V: TRBV2
CDR3: CASIRDGAINEQFF
DNA: TGTGCCAGCATTAGGGACGGCGCGATCAATGAGCAGTTCTTC

J: TRBJ2-3
size: -
D: TRBD2
V: TRBV6-1
CDR3: CASSAEAGGPDTQYF
DNA: TGTGCCAGCAGTGCGGAAGCGGGAGGCCCAGATACGCAGTATTTT

J: TRBJ2-7
size: -
D: TRBD2
V: TRBV3-1
CDR3: CASSQGLAGGREQYF
DNA: TGTGCCAGCAGCCAAGGGCTAGCGGGAGGGCGCGAGCAGTACTTC

J: TRBJ1-6
size: -
D: -
V: TRBV20-1
CDR3: CSARSRGSSSYNSPLHF
DNA: TGCAGTGCTAGATCGCGGGGGTCTAGCTCCTATAATTCACCCCTCCACTTT

J: TRBJ2-7
size: -
D: -
V: TRBV5-1
CDR3: CASSDGPGSYEQYF
DNA: TGCGCCAGCAGCGATGGTCCGGGATCCTACGAGCAGTACTTC

J: TRBJ2-5
size: -
D: -
V: TRBV30
CDR3: CAWSVKGGQETQYF
DNA: TGTGCCTGGAGTGTCAAGGGTGGGCAAGAGACCCAGTACTTC

J: TRBJ2-5
size: -
D: -
V: TRBV5-1
CDR3: CASSSLLGGAETQYF
DNA: TGCGCCAGCAGCTCCTTGCTAGGCGGAGCAGAGACCCAGTACTTC

J: TRBJ2-3
size: few
D: -
V: TRBV5-1
CDR3: CASSNSGVTDTQYF
DNA: TGCGCCAGCAGCAATAGCGGCGTCACAGATACGCAGTATTTT

J: TRBJ1-1
size: few
D: -
V: TRBV10-3
CDR3: CAISLGGESTEAFF
DNA: TGTGCCATCAGCCTGGGGGGGGAGAGCACTGAAGCTTTCTTT

J: TRBJ1-1
size: -
D: TRBD1
V: TRBV24-1
CDR3: CAIIPGTGDTEAFF
DNA: TGTGCCATCATCCCCGGGACAGGAGACACTGAAGCTTTCTTT

J: TRBJ2-5
size: -
D: -
V: TRBV12-3/TRBV12-4
CDR3: CASSRQVREETQYF
DNA: TGTGCCAGCAGCCGACAGGTGAGAGAAGAGACCCAGTACTTC